The 7 T cell receptor beta chains below were found in one sample sequenced in a study of Ad26.COV2.S vaccination and SARS-CoV-2 variants. The protocol was immunoSEQ multiplex PCR, while the TCRdb copy is restricted to in-frame clones and leaves out a portion. The data show roughly 350,000 clones, with more than 75% seen just once and around 3.6% held by the top ten. Treatment here: around 19 received Ad26.COV2.S at low or high dose, single or two shots; several received placebo; per-sample allocation not given. Samples came from day 63 after the first vaccine or placebo injection. The source material was peripheral blood, sampled in a trial of Ad26.COV2.S vaccine versus placebo. The receptors originated from a person aged 18-65 years who received the Ad26.COV2.S COVID-19 vaccine or a placebo.

The CDR3 here is CASSRELSGETQYF. Written as DNA, the CDR3 is TGTGCCAGCAGTCGGGAATTGAGTGGGGAGACCCAGTACTTC. The genes are TRBV28 and TRBJ2-5, with D possibly being TRBD2 (5 bases). This CDR3 region has 14 residues. The V and J ends lost 5 bases and 5 bases respectively, with 15 bases between them. Germline V gives CDR1 MDHEN, CDR2 SYDVKM.

This clone was seen only once. The J gene is TRBJ2-7, the V gene TRBV27; 9 nucleotides agree with TRBD1. J was trimmed by 0 bases and V by 3 bases; bases with no gene match: 3. CDR1 is MNHEY, CDR2 SMNVEV, per germline (reference sequence). The CDR3 has 15 amino acids. The CDR3 bases are TGTGCCAGCAGTTTGGGACAGGGAGGCTCCTACGAGCAGTACTTC. It yields the protein CASSLGQGGSYEQYF.

This chain joins TRBV5-6 and TRBJ2-5; 9 bases match TRBD1. CDR1 and CDR2 (germline): SGHDT, YYEEEE. Unmatched junction bases numbered 2, after V lost 0 bases and J lost 2 bases. The CDR3 loop spans 15 amino acids. The CDR3, as DNA: TGTGCCAGCAGCTTGGCAGGGACAGGGCAAGAGACCCAGTACTTC. Protein sequence: CASSLAGTGQETQYF.

V is TRBV2 and J is TRBJ1-2, with D tentatively TRBD1 (5 bases). The CDR3 runs 13 residues. With 5 bases removed from V and 1 base from J, the gap between germline ends came to 8 bases. Germline-derived CDR1 and CDR2 are SNHLY and FYNNEI. The CDR3 here is CASSLTDNYGYTF. The CDR3 nucleotides are TGTGCCAGCAGTTTGACAGATAACTATGGCTACACCTTC.

The CDR3 protein is CASSPTGLNYGYTF. The CDR3 DNA sequence: TGTGCCAGCAGTCCGACAGGCCTAAACTATGGCTACACCTTC. The V call is TRBV27, the J call TRBJ1-2; possible D gene TRBD1, 6 bases. CDR1 and CDR2 from the germline V gene are MNHEY and SMNVEV (reference sequence). The CDR3 loop spans 14 amino acids. Trimming cost V 5 bases and J 2 bases, with 12 bases left between them.

The chain is built from TRBV10-3 and TRBJ2-2, with D possibly matching TRBD1 (5 bases). CDR3 length equals 12 residues. CDR1 and CDR2 from the germline V gene are ENHRY and SYGVKD. V shed 7 bases and J shed 3 bases, with 6 bases lying between them. CDR3 loop: CAIIGDTGELFF. In DNA form, the CDR3 reads TGTGCCATCATAGGGGACACCGGGGAGCTGTTTTTT.

The rearrangement links TRBV3-1 (or the pseudogene TRBV3-2) to TRBJ2-2; tentative D call: TRBD2 (6 bases). The CDR3 contains 15 residues. The V end was cut by 4 bases, the J end by 0 bases, with 9 bases between. Germline V gene sequence: CDR1 LGHDT, CDR2 YNNKEL (reference sequence). The CDR3 coding sequence is TGTGCCAGCAGCCTCCGGGAGCCGAACACCGGGGAGCTGTTTTTT. Its translation is CASSLREPNTGELFF.